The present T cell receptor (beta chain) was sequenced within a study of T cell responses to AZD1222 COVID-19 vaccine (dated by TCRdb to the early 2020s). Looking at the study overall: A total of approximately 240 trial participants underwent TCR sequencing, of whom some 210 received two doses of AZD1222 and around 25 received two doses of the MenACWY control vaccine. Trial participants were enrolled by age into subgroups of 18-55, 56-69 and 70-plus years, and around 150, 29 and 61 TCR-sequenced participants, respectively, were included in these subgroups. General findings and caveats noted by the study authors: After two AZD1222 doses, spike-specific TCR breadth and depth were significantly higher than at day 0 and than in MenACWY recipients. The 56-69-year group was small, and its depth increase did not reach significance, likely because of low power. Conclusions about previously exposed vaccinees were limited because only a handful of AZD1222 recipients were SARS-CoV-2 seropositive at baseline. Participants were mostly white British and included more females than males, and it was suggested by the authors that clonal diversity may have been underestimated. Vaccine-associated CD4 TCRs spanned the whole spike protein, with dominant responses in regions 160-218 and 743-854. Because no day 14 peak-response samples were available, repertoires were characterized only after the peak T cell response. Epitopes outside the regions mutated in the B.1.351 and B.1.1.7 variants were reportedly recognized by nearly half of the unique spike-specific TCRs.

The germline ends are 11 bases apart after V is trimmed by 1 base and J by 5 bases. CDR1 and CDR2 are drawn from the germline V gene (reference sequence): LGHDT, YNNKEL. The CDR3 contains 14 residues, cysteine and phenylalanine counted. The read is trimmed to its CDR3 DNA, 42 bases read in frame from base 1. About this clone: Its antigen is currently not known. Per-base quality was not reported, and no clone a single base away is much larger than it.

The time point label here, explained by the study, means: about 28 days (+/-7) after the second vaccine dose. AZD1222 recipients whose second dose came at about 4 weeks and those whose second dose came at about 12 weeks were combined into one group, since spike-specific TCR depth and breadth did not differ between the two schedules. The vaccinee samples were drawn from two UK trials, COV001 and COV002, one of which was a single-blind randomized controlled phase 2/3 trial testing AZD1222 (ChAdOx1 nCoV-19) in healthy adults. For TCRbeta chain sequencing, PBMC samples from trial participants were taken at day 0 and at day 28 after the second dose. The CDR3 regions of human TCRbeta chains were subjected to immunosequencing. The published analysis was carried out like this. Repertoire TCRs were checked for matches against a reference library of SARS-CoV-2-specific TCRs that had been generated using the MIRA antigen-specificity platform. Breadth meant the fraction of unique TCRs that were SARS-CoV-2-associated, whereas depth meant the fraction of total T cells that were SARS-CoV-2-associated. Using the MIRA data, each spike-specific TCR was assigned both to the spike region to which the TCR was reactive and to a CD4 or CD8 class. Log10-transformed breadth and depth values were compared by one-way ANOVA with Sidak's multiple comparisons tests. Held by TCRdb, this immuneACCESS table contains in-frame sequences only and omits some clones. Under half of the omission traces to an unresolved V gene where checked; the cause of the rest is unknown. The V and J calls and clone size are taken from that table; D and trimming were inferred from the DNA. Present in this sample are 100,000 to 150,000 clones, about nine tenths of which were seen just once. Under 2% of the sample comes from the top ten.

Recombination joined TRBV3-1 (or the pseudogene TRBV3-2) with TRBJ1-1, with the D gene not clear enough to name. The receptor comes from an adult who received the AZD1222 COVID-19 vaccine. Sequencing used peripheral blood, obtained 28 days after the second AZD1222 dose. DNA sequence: TGTGCCAGCAGCCAAGTGGGGAGTAGGACTGAAGCTTTCTTT. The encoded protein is CASSQVGSRTEAFF.